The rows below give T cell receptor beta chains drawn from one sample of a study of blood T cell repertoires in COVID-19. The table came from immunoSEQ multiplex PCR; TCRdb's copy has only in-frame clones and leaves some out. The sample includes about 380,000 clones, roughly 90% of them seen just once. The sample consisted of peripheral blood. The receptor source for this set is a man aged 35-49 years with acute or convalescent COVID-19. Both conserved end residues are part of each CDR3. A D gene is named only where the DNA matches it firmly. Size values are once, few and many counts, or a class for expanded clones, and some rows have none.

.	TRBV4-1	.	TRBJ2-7	CASSQGSQRVAYEQYF	TGCGCCAGCAGCCAAGGATCTCAGCGGGTAGCCTACGAGCAGTACTTC
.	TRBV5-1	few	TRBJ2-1	CASSYSVQGGNNEQFF	TGCGCCAGCAGCTATTCGGTACAGGGGGGGAACAATGAGCAGTTCTTC
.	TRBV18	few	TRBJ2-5	CASTRTEQETQYF	TGTGCCAGCACCCGGACAGAGCAAGAGACCCAGTACTTC
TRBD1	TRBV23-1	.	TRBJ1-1	CASSQLAVSSGGNTEAFF	TGCGCCAGCAGTCAATTAGCAGTCTCCTCAGGGGGGAACACTGAAGCTTTCTTT
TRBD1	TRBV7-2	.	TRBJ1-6	CASRAGQGNNSPLHF	TGTGCCAGCAGAGCCGGACAGGGGAATAATTCACCCCTCCACTTT
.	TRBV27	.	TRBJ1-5	CASSGTTDGNQPQHF	TGTGCCAGCAGCGGGACTACGGATGGCAATCAGCCCCAGCATTTT
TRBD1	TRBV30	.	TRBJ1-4	CAWRRLEDRDVEKLFF	TGTGCCTGGCGCCGCCTCGAAGACAGGGATGTTGAAAAACTGTTTTTT
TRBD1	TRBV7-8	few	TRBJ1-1	CASSLVQGHTEAFF	TGTGCCAGCAGCTTAGTACAGGGGCACACTGAAGCTTTCTTT
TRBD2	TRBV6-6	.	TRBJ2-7	CASRTGLAGNYEQYF	TGTGCCAGCAGAACGGGACTAGCGGGAAACTACGAGCAGTACTTC
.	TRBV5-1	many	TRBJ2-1	CASSSAGSGGYNEQFF	TGCGCCAGCAGCTCGGCGGGGTCCGGGGGCTACAATGAGCAGTTCTTC
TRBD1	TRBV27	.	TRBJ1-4	CASSLGQSNEKLFF	TGTGCCAGCAGTTTGGGACAGAGTAATGAAAAACTGTTTTTT
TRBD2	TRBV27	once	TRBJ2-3	CASSLGLAGVTDTQYF	TGTGCCAGCAGTTTGGGGCTAGCGGGAGTCACAGATACGCAGTATTTT
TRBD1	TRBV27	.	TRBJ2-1	CASSSRQGGKYNEQFF	TGTGCCAGCAGTTCCCGACAGGGTGGGAAGTACAATGAGCAGTTCTTC
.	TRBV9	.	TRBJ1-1	CASSVGGQGDAEAFF	TGTGCCAGCAGCGTAGGTGGGCAGGGTGACGCTGAAGCTTTCTTT
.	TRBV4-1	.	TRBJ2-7	CASSDNFYEQYF	TGCGCCAGCAGCGACAATTTCTACGAGCAGTACTTC
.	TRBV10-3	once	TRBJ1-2	CATSGDNNNYGYTF	TGTGCCACCTCAGGGGACAACAATAACTATGGCTACACCTTC
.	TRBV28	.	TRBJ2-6	CASRLRGHAASGANVLTF	TGTGCCAGCAGGTTGCGGGGTCATGCCGCCTCTGGGGCCAACGTCCTGACTTTC
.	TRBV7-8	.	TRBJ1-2	CAGGSGSRGYTF	TGTGCCGGAGGGTCCGGCTCAAGAGGCTACACCTTC
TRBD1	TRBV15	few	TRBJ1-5	CATSRYRTGYQPQHF	TGTGCCACCAGCAGGTACCGGACAGGGTATCAGCCCCAGCATTTT
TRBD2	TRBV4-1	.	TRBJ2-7	CASSQPPAGVPYEQYF	TGCGCCAGCAGCCAACCGCCAGCGGGAGTGCCCTACGAGCAGTACTTC
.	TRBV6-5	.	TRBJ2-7	CASSYRQVSSYEQYF	TGTGCCAGCAGTTACCGACAGGTGAGCTCCTACGAGCAGTACTTC
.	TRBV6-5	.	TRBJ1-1	CASSTYREIITEAFF	TGTGCCAGCAGCACATACAGGGAGATAATCACTGAAGCTTTCTTT
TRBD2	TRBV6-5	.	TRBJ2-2	CASSYSRGVTGELFF	TGTGCCAGCAGTTACTCGCGGGGGGTTACCGGGGAGCTGTTTTTT
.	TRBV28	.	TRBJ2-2	CASFFSSGDPGELFF	TGTGCCAGTTTTTTTTCTTCAGGGGACCCCGGGGAGCTGTTTTTT
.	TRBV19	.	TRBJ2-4	CASSIRRDGDIQYF	TGTGCCAGTAGTATACGACGGGATGGGGACATTCAGTACTTC
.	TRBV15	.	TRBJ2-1	CATSRKIGTTYNEQFF	TGTGCCACCAGCAGAAAAATAGGGACAACATACAATGAGCAGTTCTTC
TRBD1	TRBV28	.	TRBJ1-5	CASRYPGQGGNQPQHF	TGTGCCAGCAGATATCCGGGACAGGGCGGCAATCAGCCCCAGCATTTT
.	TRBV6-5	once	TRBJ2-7	CATGRTVSYEQYF	TGTGCCACCGGAAGGACAGTCTCCTACGAGCAGTACTTC
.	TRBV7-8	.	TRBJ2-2	CASSLAGASTGELFF	TGTGCCAGCAGCTTAGCGGGAGCCTCCACCGGGGAGCTGTTTTTT
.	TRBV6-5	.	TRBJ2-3	CASSYSTQLSADTQYF	TGTGCCAGCAGTTACTCGACACAGCTTAGCGCAGATACGCAGTATTTT
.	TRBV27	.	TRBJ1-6	CASSLISSYNSPLHF	TGTGCCAGCAGCCTTATTAGTTCCTATAATTCACCCCTCCACTTT
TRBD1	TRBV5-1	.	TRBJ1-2	CASSLEDRVYGYTF	TGCGCCAGCAGCTTGGAGGACAGGGTCTATGGCTACACCTTC
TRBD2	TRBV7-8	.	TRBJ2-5	CASSLTSGQETQYF	TGTGCCAGCAGCTTAACTAGCGGCCAAGAGACCCAGTACTTC
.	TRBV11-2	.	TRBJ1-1	CASSPGSRGSLSTEAFF	TGTGCCAGCAGCCCCGGGAGTAGGGGATCATTAAGCACTGAAGCTTTCTTT
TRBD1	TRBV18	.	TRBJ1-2	CASSPPGQGFGYTF	TGTGCCAGCTCACCACCAGGACAGGGCTTTGGCTACACCTTC
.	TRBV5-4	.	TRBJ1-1	CASSWGQNTEAFF	TGTGCCAGCAGCTGGGGACAGAACACTGAAGCTTTCTTT
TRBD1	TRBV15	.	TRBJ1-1	CATSRGGTGGEGAFF	TGTGCCACCAGCAGAGGCGGGACAGGGGGCGAGGGGGCTTTCTTT
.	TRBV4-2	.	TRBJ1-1	CASSQDRVTFGTEAFF	TGTGCCAGCAGCCAAGACAGGGTAACGTTCGGCACTGAAGCTTTCTTT
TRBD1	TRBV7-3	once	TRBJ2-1	CASSQWGTGSYNEQFF	TGTGCCAGCAGTCAATGGGGGACAGGGAGTTACAATGAGCAGTTCTTC
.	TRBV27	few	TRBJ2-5	CASSPRRRETQYF	TGTGCCAGCAGTCCGCGACGGAGGGAGACCCAGTACTTC
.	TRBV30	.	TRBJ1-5	CAWTKNRDQPQHF	TGTGCCTGGACAAAAAACAGGGACCAGCCCCAGCATTTT
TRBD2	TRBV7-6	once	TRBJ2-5	CASITGGEETQYF	TGTGCCAGTATCACCGGGGGGGAAGAGACCCAGTACTTC
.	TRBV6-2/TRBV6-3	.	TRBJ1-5	CASSYSPTQGSARNQPQHF	TGTGCCAGCAGTTACTCGCCAACCCAGGGGTCTGCGCGCAATCAGCCCCAGCATTTT
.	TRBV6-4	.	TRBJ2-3	CASSDSGRGGPSTDTQYF	TGTGCCAGCAGTGACTCAGGTAGGGGGGGGCCGAGCACAGATACGCAGTATTTT
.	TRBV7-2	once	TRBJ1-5	CASSLFGERRQPQHF	TGTGCCAGCAGCTTATTTGGTGAGCGAAGACAGCCCCAGCATTTT
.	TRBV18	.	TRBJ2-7	CASSTGQSYEQYF	TGTGCCAGCTCAACTGGACAGTCCTACGAGCAGTACTTC
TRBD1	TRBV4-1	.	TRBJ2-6	CASSLTGTGTSGANVLTF	TGCGCCAGCAGCCTGACCGGGACAGGTACTTCTGGGGCCAACGTCCTGACTTTC
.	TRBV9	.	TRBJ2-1	CASSSSTRRHEQFF	TGTGCCAGCAGCTCATCGACACGTCGCCATGAGCAGTTCTTC
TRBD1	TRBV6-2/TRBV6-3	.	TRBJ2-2	CASSYSLGQGDTGELFF	TGTGCCAGCAGTTACTCGCTAGGACAGGGGGACACCGGGGAGCTGTTTTTT
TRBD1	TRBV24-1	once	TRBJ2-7	CATIYRDRRYEQYF	TGTGCCACCATATACCGGGACAGGCGCTACGAGCAGTACTTC
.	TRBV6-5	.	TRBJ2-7	CASSRGLEQYF	TGTGCCAGCAGCCGCGGGCTCGAGCAGTACTTC
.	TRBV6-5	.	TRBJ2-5	CASSYGRGGGETQYF	TGTGCCAGCAGTTACGGTCGCGGGGGCGGAGAGACCCAGTACTTC
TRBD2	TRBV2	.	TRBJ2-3	CASFHLAAVTDTQYF	TGTGCCAGCTTTCACCTAGCGGCGGTTACAGATACGCAGTATTTT
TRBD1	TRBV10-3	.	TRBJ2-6	CAISGSRGSSGANVLTF	TGTGCCATCAGTGGGAGCAGGGGGAGCTCTGGGGCCAACGTCCTGACTTTC
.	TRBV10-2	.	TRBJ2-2	CASAARTNTGELFF	TGCGCCAGCGCCGCTCGGACTAACACCGGGGAGCTGTTTTTT
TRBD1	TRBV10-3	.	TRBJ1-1	CAHQGGNTEAFF	TGTGCCCATCAGGGGGGAAACACTGAAGCTTTCTTT
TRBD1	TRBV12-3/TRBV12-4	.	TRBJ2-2	CAGRQGSGELFF	TGTGCCGGTCGACAGGGGTCCGGGGAGCTGTTTTTT
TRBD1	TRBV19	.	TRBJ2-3	CASSIGQGADTQYF	TGTGCCAGTAGTATCGGACAGGGGGCAGATACGCAGTATTTT
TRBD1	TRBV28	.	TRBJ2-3	CASSGDPDRRDTQYF	TGTGCCAGCAGTGGGGACCCGGACAGGCGGGATACGCAGTATTTT